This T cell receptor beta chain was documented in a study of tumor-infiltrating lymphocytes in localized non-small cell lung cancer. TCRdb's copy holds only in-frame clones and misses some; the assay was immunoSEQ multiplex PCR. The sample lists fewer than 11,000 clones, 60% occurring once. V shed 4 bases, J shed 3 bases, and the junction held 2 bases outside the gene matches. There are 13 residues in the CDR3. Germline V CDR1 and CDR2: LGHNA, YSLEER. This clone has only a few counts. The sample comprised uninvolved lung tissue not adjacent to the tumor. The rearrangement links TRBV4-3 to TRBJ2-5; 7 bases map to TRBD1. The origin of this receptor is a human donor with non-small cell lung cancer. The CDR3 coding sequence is TGCGCCAGCAGCCGGGACAGAAAAGAGACCCAGTACTTC. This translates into CASSRDRKETQYF.